Sequencing of this TCR beta chain was carried out in a study of blood T cell repertoires in COVID-19. Per the authors' pipeline: Reference gene primer amplification in the assay estimated nucleated cell counts. Some clones are missing from TCRdb's copy, which holds only in-frame ones; the method was immunoSEQ multiplex PCR. Clone size and V and J calls were adopted from that table, with D and trimming inferred from the DNA. Found here are about 300,000 clones, 65% to 90% of them singletons; the top ten hold 4% to 5%. Trimming removed 4 bases from V and 7 bases from J, with 18 bases in between. Germline CDR1 is SGHNT and CDR2 is YYREEE (reference sequence). The CDR3 extends over 14 amino acids.

The source material was PBMCs or T cells enriched from blood (not recorded which). The genes are TRBV5-4 and TRBJ2-7; a possible D gene is TRBD2 (6 bases). This clonotype was sampled from a young man who had recovered from COVID-19. The CDR3: CASSNRDSRGEQYF. The CDR3 coding sequence is TGTGCCAGCAGCAACCGGGACTCTCGAGGGGAGCAGTACTTC.